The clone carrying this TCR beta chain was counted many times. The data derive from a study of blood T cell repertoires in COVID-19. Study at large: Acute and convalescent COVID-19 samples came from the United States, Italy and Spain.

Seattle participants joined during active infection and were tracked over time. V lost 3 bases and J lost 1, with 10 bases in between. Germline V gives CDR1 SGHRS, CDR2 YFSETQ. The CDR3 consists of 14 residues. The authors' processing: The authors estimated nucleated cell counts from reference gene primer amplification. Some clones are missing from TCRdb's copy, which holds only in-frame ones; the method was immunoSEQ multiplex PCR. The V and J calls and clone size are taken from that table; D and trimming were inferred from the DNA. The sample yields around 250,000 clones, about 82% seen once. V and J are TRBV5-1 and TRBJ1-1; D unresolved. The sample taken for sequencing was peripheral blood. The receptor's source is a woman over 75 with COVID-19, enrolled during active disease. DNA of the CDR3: TGCGCCAGCAGCTCAGTAGACTCGAACACTGAAGCTTTCTTT. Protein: CASSSVDSNTEAFF.